This paragraph covers one T cell receptor (beta chain) sequence. No antigen is known for it. This CDR3 contains 19 residues. Germline CDR1 ENHRY, CDR2 SYGVKD. The trim removed 4 bases at V and 1 base at J, leaving 11 bases unmatched. This table comes from immunoSEQ multiplex PCR, and its TCRdb copy is limited to in-frame clones, with some not included. Of tens of thousands of clones listed, around 84% are singletons. This record comes from a study of T cells in localized non-small cell lung cancer. General observations from the study: Adjacent lung held a median roughly 60 of the top 100 tumor clones. Highest T cell clonality was seen in uninvolved adjacent lung, surpassing that measured in tumor. Heterogeneity remains possible, as sequencing covered one tumor region only. A denser population of T cells in blood accompanied longer overall survival.

The gene calls are TRBV10-3 and TRBJ2-6, with TRBD1 matching over 9 bases. The sequence was obtained from a male donor aged 60 or over with stage II squamous cell lung carcinoma. This specimen consisted of peripheral blood, obtained before any cancer treatment. The CDR3 protein is CAISGVGQGLPSGANVLTF. CDR3 coding DNA: TGTGCCATCAGTGGTGTGGGACAGGGCCTTCCTTCTGGGGCCAACGTCCTGACTTTC.